These T cell receptor beta chains were read from a single sample in a study of OX40 agonist ivuxolimab in advanced cancers. Sequencing used immunoSEQ multiplex PCR; TCRdb keeps in-frame clones, though not all of them. The table lists fewer than 60,000 clones, approximately 86% of them singletons. This specimen was CD4+ or CD8+ T cells sorted from blood, taken in a trial of the OX40 agonist ivuxolimab. The origin of the receptors is an adult with an advanced solid tumor such as melanoma, head and neck, liver or kidney cancer. CDR3s include the opening cysteine and the closing phenylalanine or tryptophan. The D gene is left open where the match is weak. Part of the rows lack a size; the others show once, few, many or a class for expanded clones.

V: TRBV2
D: NA
size: medium-sized
J: TRBJ2-2
DNA: TGTGCCAGCAGGGGTGCGCTGATAATTGTGAACACCGGGGAGCTGTTTTTT
CDR3: CASRGALIIVNTGELFF

V: TRBV9
D: TRBD2
size: NA
J: TRBJ2-2
DNA: TGTGCCAGCAGCGAAGCGGGGGGCGGCACATCCGGGGAGCTGTTTTTT
CDR3: CASSEAGGGTSGELFF

V: TRBV7-9
D: TRBD2
size: NA
J: TRBJ2-7
DNA: TGTGCCAGCAGCCGAGGGACTAGCGGGGGGATGCACGAGCAGTACTTC
CDR3: CASSRGTSGGMHEQYF

V: TRBV6-5
D: TRBD1
size: NA
J: TRBJ2-7
DNA: TGTGCCAGCAGTTACTCAGCGGACAGGACCTACGAGCAGTACTTC
CDR3: CASSYSADRTYEQYF

V: TRBV29-1
D: TRBD1
size: NA
J: TRBJ1-2
DNA: TGCAGCGTTCAGGGGGCTACCGTATATGGCTACACCTTC
CDR3: CSVQGATVYGYTF

V: TRBV5-1
D: TRBD2
size: NA
J: TRBJ2-1
DNA: TGCGCCAGCAGCCCCGGACTAGCGGGGAGTGATATTGAGCAGTTCTTC
CDR3: CASSPGLAGSDIEQFF

V: TRBV6-1
D: TRBD1
size: NA
J: TRBJ1-1
DNA: TGTGCCAGCATTGACAGGGACTCTGCCACTGAAGCTTTCTTT
CDR3: CASIDRDSATEAFF

V: TRBV27
D: TRBD1
size: NA
J: TRBJ1-2
DNA: TGTGCCAGCAGTTCCCGACAGGGTTGGTATGGCTACACCTTC
CDR3: CASSSRQGWYGYTF

V: TRBV6-5
D: NA
size: once
J: TRBJ2-1
DNA: TGTGCCAGCAGCCCGGGGTCTATTACCTACAATGAGCAGTTCTTC
CDR3: CASSPGSITYNEQFF

V: TRBV5-5
D: NA
size: NA
J: TRBJ1-5
DNA: TGTGCCAGCAGCCAGTATAGCAATCAGCCCCAGCATTTT
CDR3: CASSQYSNQPQHF

V: TRBV5-1
D: TRBD1
size: NA
J: TRBJ2-7
DNA: TGCGCCAGCAGCTTGGAAGGCAGGGGGTACGAGCAGTACTTC
CDR3: CASSLEGRGYEQYF

V: TRBV4-3
D: NA
size: NA
J: TRBJ1-1
DNA: TGCGCCAGCAGCCAAAGGACGGCGAGCACTGAAGCTTTCTTT
CDR3: CASSQRTASTEAFF

V: TRBV4-1
D: NA
size: NA
J: TRBJ2-2
DNA: TGCGCCAGCAGCCCTGGGATGGGGACCGGGGAGCTGTTTTTT
CDR3: CASSPGMGTGELFF

V: TRBV7-9
D: NA
size: NA
J: TRBJ2-7
DNA: TGTGCCAGCAGCACAGAGGTCGGGATCAGATACGAGCAGTACTTC
CDR3: CASSTEVGIRYEQYF

V: TRBV28
D: NA
size: NA
J: TRBJ1-2
DNA: TGTGCCAGCAGTCCGGGACATAATGGGTATGGCTACACCTTC
CDR3: CASSPGHNGYGYTF

V: TRBV7-9
D: NA
size: NA
J: TRBJ2-7
DNA: TGTGCCAGCAGCGACTCAAACTACGAGCAGTACTTC
CDR3: CASSDSNYEQYF

V: TRBV19
D: NA
size: NA
J: TRBJ1-5
DNA: TGTGCCAGTAGTATTGGGGGGCGAGGGAATCAGCCCCAGCATTTT
CDR3: CASSIGGRGNQPQHF

V: TRBV5-6
D: NA
size: NA
J: TRBJ2-2
DNA: TGTGCCAGCAGCACCACAGGGTTGGGCACCGGGGAGCTGTTTTTT
CDR3: CASSTTGLGTGELFF

V: TRBV4-3
D: NA
size: NA
J: TRBJ2-3
DNA: TGCGCCAGCAGCCCGGATAGGGCCCTCGTGGAGGATACGCAGTATTTT
CDR3: CASSPDRALVEDTQYF

V: TRBV28
D: NA
size: NA
J: TRBJ1-2
DNA: TGTGCCAGCAGTGAGGGGGTGGGAGGCTACACCTTC
CDR3: CASSEGVGGYTF

V: TRBV18
D: NA
size: NA
J: TRBJ1-2
DNA: TGTGCCAGCTCACCAGGGGATGATGGCTACACCTTC
CDR3: CASSPGDDGYTF

V: TRBV5-6
D: NA
size: few
J: TRBJ2-2
DNA: TGTGCCAGCAGCTTGGGGGGGAACACCGGGGAGCTGTTTTTT
CDR3: CASSLGGNTGELFF

V: TRBV27
D: NA
size: NA
J: TRBJ1-1
DNA: TGTGCCAGCAGTCAAACCATAGACAGCCTGAACACTGAAGCTTTCTTT
CDR3: CASSQTIDSLNTEAFF

V: TRBV27
D: NA
size: NA
J: TRBJ1-5
DNA: TGTGCCAGCAGATTGGCGGGAAGCAATCAGCCCCAGCATTTT
CDR3: CASRLAGSNQPQHF

V: TRBV18
D: TRBD1
size: NA
J: TRBJ2-7
DNA: TGTGCCAGCTCAGAAGCGGGACAGGGGGCCTACGAGCAGTACTTC
CDR3: CASSEAGQGAYEQYF

V: TRBV19
D: TRBD1
size: medium-sized
J: TRBJ2-1
DNA: TGTGCCAGTAGTATAGGGGGGACAGATTTCTACAATGAGCAGTTCTTC
CDR3: CASSIGGTDFYNEQFF

V: TRBV4-3
D: NA
size: NA
J: TRBJ1-2
DNA: TGCGCCAGCAGCCAATTCCCCCGGGGGTATGGCTACACCTTC
CDR3: CASSQFPRGYGYTF

V: TRBV4-2
D: TRBD1
size: NA
J: TRBJ1-2
DNA: TGTGCCAGCAGCGGGGTCGGCCGACAGGGAATAAGAGTGAACTATGGCTACACCTTC
CDR3: CASSGVGRQGIRVNYGYTF

V: TRBV6-5
D: TRBD2
size: NA
J: TRBJ2-1
DNA: TGTGCCAGCAACGGGGGGGGCCGCGATGAGCAGTTCTTC
CDR3: CASNGGGRDEQFF

V: TRBV7-3
D: TRBD1
size: NA
J: TRBJ1-2
DNA: TGTGCCAGCAACGCAGGGACAGAACTTTATGGCTACACCTTC
CDR3: CASNAGTELYGYTF

V: TRBV30
D: NA
size: NA
J: TRBJ1-2
DNA: TGTGCCTGGAGTGTCTCCATCTATGGCTACACCTTC
CDR3: CAWSVSIYGYTF

V: TRBV7-3
D: NA
size: NA
J: TRBJ2-7
DNA: TGTGCCAGCAGCTCCGACACCTCGGGAGAGCAGTACTTC
CDR3: CASSSDTSGEQYF

V: TRBV6-4
D: TRBD1
size: once
J: TRBJ2-2
DNA: TGTGCCAGCAGTAAAACAGGGGGCACCGGGGAGCTGTTTTTT
CDR3: CASSKTGGTGELFF

V: TRBV27
D: NA
size: NA
J: TRBJ1-1
DNA: TGTGCCAGCAGTTTGAGGGGCACTGAAGCTTTCTTT
CDR3: CASSLRGTEAFF

V: TRBV6-5
D: TRBD1
size: NA
J: TRBJ1-2
DNA: TGTGCCAGCAGGGGACAGGGATACGGCTACACCTTC
CDR3: CASRGQGYGYTF

V: TRBV19
D: NA
size: NA
J: TRBJ2-2
DNA: TGTGCCAGTAGTATAGAAGTTCGGCCGAACACCGGGGAGCTGTTTTTT
CDR3: CASSIEVRPNTGELFF

V: TRBV20-1
D: NA
size: NA
J: TRBJ1-2
DNA: TGCAGTGCTAGGTTCAGGGATGGCTACACCTTC
CDR3: CSARFRDGYTF

V: TRBV4-1
D: TRBD1
size: NA
J: TRBJ2-2
DNA: TGCGCCAGCAGCCAAATAATGGGGTGGGAACAGGGGGCATTGGGGGAGCTGTTTTTT
CDR3: CASSQIMGWEQGALGELFF

V: TRBV5-8
D: NA
size: NA
J: TRBJ2-7
DNA: TGTGCCAGCAGCTACCAAAGCTCCTACGAGCAGTACTTC
CDR3: CASSYQSSYEQYF

V: TRBV27
D: NA
size: NA
J: TRBJ2-6
DNA: TGTGCCAGCAGAAGCACAGGGTCCGGGGCCAACGTCCTGACTTTC
CDR3: CASRSTGSGANVLTF